This is a list of T cell receptor beta chains from one sample in a study of cytomegalovirus exposure and HLA in healthy donors. Profiled with immunoSEQ multiplex PCR; TCRdb holds only in-frame clones, not every one. The sample lists roughly 240,000 clones; approximately 84% were seen once. Sequencing was performed on PBMCs. Receptors were obtained from a girl aged 2 to 9 in good health and CMV-seronegative. Both conserved end residues are part of each CDR3. Fields, in order: CDR3 length, D gene, clone size, V gene, J gene, CDR3 DNA, CDR3 protein. D genes are given only for firm matches. Rows give clone size only sometimes, using once, few, many, or a class for an expanded clone.

15,NA,NA,TRBV27,TRBJ2-2,TGTGCCAGCAGTTTACCTAGCGTGAACACCGGGGAGCTGTTTTTT,CASSLPSVNTGELFF
15,TRBD1,NA,TRBV5-1,TRBJ2-1,TGCGCCAGCAGCGTGGACAGGGGGCCTGGGAATGAGCAGTTCTTC,CASSVDRGPGNEQFF
18,NA,NA,TRBV10-1,TRBJ2-1,TGCGCCAGCAGAACTTTTCCTATACGAGGAACGTTCTACAATGAGCAGTTCTTC,CASRTFPIRGTFYNEQFF
15,TRBD2,NA,TRBV19,TRBJ2-3,TGTGCCAGTAGTATCATGCGGGAGGGCCCAGATACGCAGTATTTT,CASSIMREGPDTQYF
15,NA,NA,TRBV5-1,TRBJ1-4,TGCGCCAGCAGCTTGGCGTCGGCAACTAATGAAAAACTGTTTTTT,CASSLASATNEKLFF
13,NA,NA,TRBV5-1,TRBJ1-1,TGCGCCAGCGCCTTTCGGGAGAGCACTGAAGCTTTCTTT,CASAFRESTEAFF
17,NA,few,TRBV19,TRBJ1-1,TGTGCCAGTAGTAGGGGTATAGGGGTCGGCATGAACACTGAAGCTTTCTTT,CASSRGIGVGMNTEAFF
13,TRBD1,once,TRBV18,TRBJ1-2,TGTGCCGGAGGGACAGGGAGTTTTTATGGCTACACCTTC,CAGGTGSFYGYTF
17,TRBD2,once,TRBV10-3,TRBJ2-3,TGTGCCATCAGTCCAACTAGCGGGGGGCGTAGCACAGATACGCAGTATTTT,CAISPTSGGRSTDTQYF
13,NA,NA,TRBV7-9,TRBJ1-1,TGTGCCAGCAGTGCTACAGCGAACACTGAAGCTTTCTTT,CASSATANTEAFF
17,TRBD2,NA,TRBV11-2,TRBJ2-7,TGTGCCAGCAGCTTAGACCAGCGGGGGGCCCTCTCCTACGAGCAGTACTTC,CASSLDQRGALSYEQYF
16,TRBD1,NA,TRBV5-1,TRBJ1-2,TGCGCCAGCAGCTTCGAAAGGACAGGGACTAACTATGGCTACACCTTC,CASSFERTGTNYGYTF
18,NA,NA,TRBV21-1,TRBJ2-2,TGTGCCAGCAGCGACCGGGACAGGCCCTGCATGAACACCGGGGAGCTGTTTTTT,CASSDRDRPCMNTGELFF
13,NA,NA,TRBV10-2,TRBJ2-1,TGCGCCAGCAGGTTGTCCCCTTACAATGAGCAGTTCTTC,CASRLSPYNEQFF
12,NA,NA,TRBV30,TRBJ1-1,TGTGCCTCCGGGAGGTTGAACACTGAAGCTTTCTTT,CASGRLNTEAFF
16,TRBD2,NA,TRBV7-3,TRBJ2-4,TGTGCCAGCAGCGTCACGGGGGGGTTAGCCAAAAACATTCAGTACTTC,CASSVTGGLAKNIQYF
16,TRBD1,NA,TRBV7-9,TRBJ1-2,TGTGCCAGCAGCTTCCCTGGACAGGGAATCCCCGGTGGCTACACCTTC,CASSFPGQGIPGGYTF
11,TRBD1,NA,TRBV9,TRBJ2-3,TGTGCCAGCAGCCGGGACAGGGAGAAGTATTTT,CASSRDREKYF
15,TRBD2,NA,TRBV7-2,TRBJ2-3,TGTGCCAGCAGTTGGACTAGCGGGAGGACAGATACGCAGTATTTT,CASSWTSGRTDTQYF
16,NA,NA,TRBV4-1,TRBJ1-5,TGCGCCAGCAGCCAAGGCCCGCCTTGGGCCGAACAGCCCCAGCATTTT,CASSQGPPWAEQPQHF
14,NA,NA,TRBV19,TRBJ1-1,TGTGCCAGTGGAGAGGGCTGGAGGAACACTGAAGCTTTCTTT,CASGEGWRNTEAFF
15,NA,NA,TRBV4-1,TRBJ2-7,TGCGCCAGCAGCCAAGTTACCACAGGCCCTCGGGAGCAGTACTTC,CASSQVTTGPREQYF
13,NA,NA,TRBV5-1,TRBJ1-4,TGCGCCAGTCGGGACACGGTTAATGAAAAACTGTTTTTT,CASRDTVNEKLFF
12,NA,NA,TRBV29-1,TRBJ1-2,TGCAGCGTTGTACGGGGGGCTTATGGCTACACCTTC,CSVVRGAYGYTF
14,TRBD2,NA,TRBV7-6,TRBJ2-3,TGTGCCAGCAGCCGAGCGGGAGAGACAGATACGCAGTATTTT,CASSRAGETDTQYF
13,NA,NA,TRBV10-3,TRBJ2-7,TGTGCCACCGGGTACTCATCCCGCTACGAGCAGTACTTC,CATGYSSRYEQYF
18,TRBD1,few,TRBV30,TRBJ1-5,TGTGCCTGGAGTCCGGGACAGGGTAGTTGGAGTAGCAATCAGCCCCAGCATTTT,CAWSPGQGSWSSNQPQHF
16,TRBD2,NA,TRBV5-1,TRBJ2-3,TGCGCCAGCAGTGCCGGGACTAGCGACAGCACAGATACGCAGTATTTT,CASSAGTSDSTDTQYF
14,TRBD1,NA,TRBV5-1,TRBJ1-6,TGCGCCAGCAGCGCCGGGACAGGTGACTCACCCCTCCACTTT,CASSAGTGDSPLHF
16,NA,NA,TRBV5-1,TRBJ2-3,TGCGCCAGCAGCTTGGGAGAGGCTAGCCGCACAGATACGCAGTATTTT,CASSLGEASRTDTQYF
15,NA,NA,TRBV7-9,TRBJ1-4,TGTGCCAGCAGCTTTGGGTCCGCGGGGGGTGAAAAACTGTTTTTT,CASSFGSAGGEKLFF
17,NA,NA,TRBV13,TRBJ2-3,TGTGCCAGCAGCTCCCGCGGCGTTTTGGGGCTCAAGGATACGCAGTATTTT,CASSSRGVLGLKDTQYF
14,TRBD1,NA,TRBV2,TRBJ1-4,TGTGCCACAAGTGGGGACAGGGGCCATGAAAAACTGTTTTTT,CATSGDRGHEKLFF
15,NA,NA,TRBV30,TRBJ1-6,TGTGCCTGGAGTGCGGAGGGGATGGCGAATTCACCCCTCCACTTT,CAWSAEGMANSPLHF
14,TRBD1,NA,TRBV5-4,TRBJ2-3,TGTGCCAGCAGCCCCGGACAGGGCACAGATACGCAGTATTTT,CASSPGQGTDTQYF
14,TRBD1,NA,TRBV6-1,TRBJ1-2,TGTGCCAGCAGTGAGGCAGGGGGCGACTATGGCTACACCTTC,CASSEAGGDYGYTF
13,NA,once,TRBV18,TRBJ1-2,TGTGCCAGCTCACCCATAGCGGACTATGGCTACACCTTC,CASSPIADYGYTF
13,NA,NA,TRBV6-5,TRBJ2-5,TGTGCCAGCAGACTACCAGGGGCAGAGACCCAGTACTTC,CASRLPGAETQYF
14,NA,NA,TRBV19,TRBJ1-2,TGTGCCAGTAGTATAGACGGCGGGGGGCGAGGCTACACCTTC,CASSIDGGGRGYTF
12,NA,NA,TRBV9,TRBJ1-3,TGTGCCAGCGGACTGGAGGGAAACACCATATATTTT,CASGLEGNTIYF
16,NA,NA,TRBV27,TRBJ2-5,TGTGCCAGCAGTTTAGTGGGGGGTTTTTTCAAAGAGACCCAGTACTTC,CASSLVGGFFKETQYF
11,NA,NA,TRBV28,TRBJ1-2,TGTGCCAGCAGTTGGAGTTATGGCTACACCTTC,CASSWSYGYTF
17,NA,NA,TRBV5-1,TRBJ2-2,TGCGCCAGCAGCCTGGCCGCGGGACCCTCGAACACCGGGGAGCTGTTTTTT,CASSLAAGPSNTGELFF
15,NA,NA,TRBV5-1,TRBJ1-1,TGCGCCAGCAGCTTCGAGACAACCTTTAACACTGAAGCTTTCTTT,CASSFETTFNTEAFF
18,NA,NA,TRBV21-1,TRBJ2-5,TGTGTCAGCAGCAAACGGGTCGAACGGGAGCCGTCGTGGGAGACCCAGTACTTC,CVSSKRVEREPSWETQYF
13,NA,once,TRBV6-5,TRBJ1-2,TGTGCCAGCAGCCCGTCTCAACAGCCCCCGTTCACCTTC,CASSPSQQPPFTF
13,NA,NA,TRBV7-2,TRBJ1-1,TGTGCCAGCGGTCGACAACTGAACACTGAAGCTTTCTTT,CASGRQLNTEAFF
13,NA,NA,TRBV19,TRBJ2-3,TGTGCCAGTAGTATAGTGCTAGCAGATACGCAGTATTTT,CASSIVLADTQYF
13,TRBD1,NA,TRBV7-3,TRBJ2-5,TGTGCCAGCAGCTCAACAGGGGGCGGTTTCCAGTACTTC,CASSSTGGGFQYF
18,TRBD1,NA,TRBV5-6,TRBJ1-2,TGTGCCAGCAGCTTGGGTCCGTTGCAGGGGGCCGTTCAGGGTGGCTACACCTTC,CASSLGPLQGAVQGGYTF